The 11 T cell receptor beta chains below were found in one sample sequenced in a study of blood T cells in healthy people across ages. A second PCR of 7 to 11 cycles used a sample-barcoded 5' primer and a J-beta primer mix. One entry per CDR3 protein, called by TCRdb with MiXCR from the 5' RACE reads. The data contain 750,000 to 950,000 distinct CDR3 sequences, about 48% of them singletons. Sequencing input: blood. These receptors all come from a man older than 75 in good health.

The rearrangement joins TRBV29-1 to TRBJ2-5; the match to TRBD2 covers 11 bases. Looked up from germline, CDR1 is SQVTM and CDR2 is ANQGSEA. There are 16 residues in the CDR3. Trimming took 4 bases from V and 3 from J; bases not matched to a gene: 10. The CDR3, as DNA: TGCAGCGTTGTGGGGGGCAAGGGACTAGCGGAAGAGACCCAGTACTTC. As protein: CSVVGGKGLAEETQYF.

This sequence joins TRBV5-1 and TRBJ2-3, with TRBD1 matching 8 bases. CDR1 SGHRS and CDR2 YFSETQ come from the germline V gene. The CDR3 contains 15 residues. The V gene end was trimmed by 0 bases and the J gene end by 3 bases; junction bases not matched to a gene: 3. The CDR3 loop reads CASSLADRATDTQYF. Here the CDR3 DNA reads TGCGCCAGCAGCTTGGCGGACAGGGCTACAGATACGCAGTATTTT.

This clonotype was seen only a few times. J is TRBJ2-7 and V is TRBV7-9; a weak D match, TRBD2 (5 bases). This CDR3 has 13 residues. Trimming left V 4 bases short and J 4 bases short, with 11 bases between. CDR1 is SEHNR and CDR2 is FQNEAQ in the germline V gene (reference sequence). Here the CDR3 reads CASSSGNSYEQYF. CDR3 DNA sequence: TGTGCCAGCAGCTCCGGGAACTCTTACGAGCAGTACTTC. Full variable domain (missing parts from reference TRBV7-9 and TRBJ2-7): DTGVSQNPRHKITKRGQNVTFRCDPISEHNRLYWYRQTLGQGPEFLTYFQNEAQLEKSRLLSDRFSAERPKGSFSTLEIQRTEQGDSAMYLCASSSGNSYEQYFGPGTRLTVT.

With respect to this clonotype: The conserved phenylalanine or tryptophan normally closing the CDR3 is absent here, so this likely arose from a read error. This chain connects TRBV29-1 to TRBJ1-2, with a weak D call TRBD1 (5 bases). Trimming took 4 bases from V and 3 from J, leaving 12 bases between them. The CDR3 sequence is 13 residues long. Germline V CDR1 and CDR2: SQVTM, ANQGSEA. This CDR3 reads CSVATGVDYGYTS. In DNA, the CDR3 is TGCAGCGTTGCCACAGGCGTCGACTATGGCTACACCTCC.

This clonotype was seen a single time. The J gene is TRBJ2-1, the V gene TRBV20-1; TRBD2 agrees at 9 bases. The CDR3 totals 14 residues. V was pared by 3 bases and J by 5 bases, with 5 bases of the junction left unmatched. Germline V gene sequence: CDR1 DFQATT, CDR2 SNEGSKA (reference sequence). CDR3 in amino acids: CSASITSGHNEQFF. For the CDR3, the DNA is TGCAGTGCTAGCATCACTAGCGGGCACAATGAGCAGTTCTTC.

This clonotype occurred a few times. The chain links TRBV4-1 to TRBJ2-2; tentative D call: TRBD2 (6 bases). Trimming stripped 3 bases from V and 1 base from J, with 12 bases between. The V gene's germline CDR1 is MGHRA and CDR2 YSYEKL. The CDR3 spans 16 residues. The CDR3 nucleotides are TGCGCCAGCAGCCATCCCCGGGGAGGGAACACCGGGGAGCTGTTTTTT. Residues: CASSHPRGGNTGELFF.

Here the CDR3 reads CASSYSSGSGVEQYF. For the CDR3, the DNA is TGTGCCAGCAGTTATTCTAGCGGGAGTGGCGTCGAGCAGTACTTC. The rearrangement links TRBV6-5 to TRBJ2-5, with 10 bases fitting TRBD2. The J call may not be correct, given that the DNA end is closer to TRBJ2-7. CDR3 size: 15 residues. Germline loops: CDR1 MNHEY, CDR2 SVGAGI.

CDR3 sequence (DNA): TGTGCCAGTACCACGCAAAGCCGGGATAGGAATGAGCAGTTCTTC. This sequence encodes CASTTQSRDRNEQFF. The gene calls are TRBV19 and TRBJ2-1; weak D call: TRBD2 (5 bases). V was cut by 7 bases and J by 7 bases, with 20 bases left in between. Germline V lookup: CDR1 LNHDA, CDR2 SQIVND (reference sequence). CDR3 length equals 15 residues.

This chain uses TRBV2 with TRBJ2-5; D might be TRBD1 or TRBD2, each matching 6 bases. The DNA end favors TRBJ2-7, so the J call may be wrong. CDR3 length equals 16 residues. Germline CDR1 reads SNHLY; CDR2 reads FYNNEI. The CDR3, as DNA: TGTGCCAGCAGCGAGTCGGGACACCCGGGACTCCGCGAGCAGTACTTC. Translating it yields CASSESGHPGLREQYF.

This clonotype has only a few counts. The rearrangement joins TRBV27 to TRBJ2-5; D uncertain. Matching the DNA end better, TRBJ2-7 makes the J call doubtful. The CDR3 has 13 residues. CDR1 and CDR2 (germline): MNHEY, SMNVEV (reference sequence). The CDR3 sequence is CASSLSTGFEQYF. The CDR3 DNA sequence: TGTGCCAGCAGTTTATCGACCGGGTTCGAGCAGTACTTC.

This clonotype was observed a few times. The chain is built from TRBV24-1 and TRBJ2-5, with 11 bases matching TRBD2. The junction had 8 bases not matched to a gene; V was cut back by 4 bases and J by 2 bases. The CDR3 consists of 17 residues. The germline gives CDR1 KGHDR, CDR2 SFDVKD. CDR3 sequence reads: CATSDPTSGRGQETQYF. Written as DNA, the CDR3 is TGTGCCACCAGTGACCCTACTAGCGGGAGAGGGCAAGAGACCCAGTACTTC.